This T cell receptor (beta chain) is drawn from a study of tissue T cells after allogeneic stem cell transplantation. Points from the study as a whole: Motif-based clustering found tissue-specific repertoire signatures shared across patients, though few clones were shared. Within patients, tissue anatomy strongly shaped TCR repertoire composition. In patients and mice, blood and spleen missed much of tissue repertoire.

J was trimmed by 5 bases and V by 0 bases; bases with no gene match: 1. Germline V gives CDR1 LGHNA, CDR2 YNLKQL (reference sequence). This CDR3 has 15 residues. A note on this clone: Its antigen is unidentified. Gene names and germline refer to mouse. The read ends 1 residue early relative to the CDR3; the germline J gene fills the gap.

The protocol was immunoSEQ multiplex PCR, while the TCRdb copy is restricted to in-frame clones and leaves out a portion. The profile shows about 48,000 clones, roughly four fifths of them singletons. Source material: sorted cells pooled from one or two spleens. The chain uses TRBV5 and TRBJ1-6, with TRBD1 matching over 7 bases. TRBJ1-6 belongs to the ORF category, with a function that is uncertain. This receptor was taken from a pool of C57BL/6 mice in good health. The covered CDR3 bases are TGTGCCAGCAGCCAAGAAGGGACAGATAATTCGCCCCTCTAC. Amino acid sequence: CASSQEGTDNSPLY. The entire CDR3 protein is CASSQEGTDNSPLYF.